This TCR beta chain comes out of a study of CD8 T cells in ankylosing spondylitis. Study results and limitations: The disease-linked clones had a CD8+ phenotype and low blood frequencies.

One entry per CDR3 protein results from TCRdb running MiXCR on the 5' RACE reads. The sample has over 200,000 distinct CDR3 sequences; approximately 10% are singletons. This clonotype came up a few times. The antigen remains unidentified. Germline CDR1 DFQATT, CDR2 SNEGSKA (reference sequence). Between the trimmed V and J ends, which lost 3 bases and 2 bases, there was a span of 16 bases. CDR3 length: 15 residues. V is TRBV20-1 and J is TRBJ2-5; D possibly uses TRBD1 or TRBD2 (5 bases each). This receptor was taken from a male donor with ankylosing spondylitis or in good health (not recorded which). Sequencing was done on a sample of blood, either unsorted or a sorted T cell fraction (not recorded which). The CDR3 nucleotides read TGCAGTGCTAGTGCCATTCAGGGAGAACAAGAGACCCAGTACTTC. Translation gives CSASAIQGEQETQYF.